This T cell receptor (beta chain) was captured by sequencing in a study of blood T cell repertoires in COVID-19. Study summary: Specimens from acute and convalescent COVID-19 originated in the United States, Italy and Spain. T cells, B-cell-depleted T cells, or PBMCs provided the cDNA or gDNA that served as material.

The protocol was immunoSEQ multiplex PCR, while the TCRdb copy is restricted to in-frame clones and leaves out a portion. This table has 150,000 to 200,000 clones, around nine tenths appearing once. The junction had 7 bases not matched to a gene; V was cut back by 7 bases and J by 0 bases. CDR3 length equals 15 residues. Germline loops: CDR1 KGHSH, CDR2 LQKENI. The sample taken for sequencing was peripheral blood. The chain links TRBV18 to TRBJ1-1, with 8 nucleotides matching TRBD1. The receptor comes from a man aged 35-49 years with active or convalescent COVID-19. As DNA, the CDR3 is TGTGCCAGCTTAGACAGGGGCCCGATGAACACTGAAGCTTTCTTT. Its translation is CASLDRGPMNTEAFF.